This T cell receptor (beta chain) was identified during a study of cytomegalovirus exposure and HLA in healthy donors. Study-level background: An analysis done earlier identified 90 million to 120 million unique TCR beta sequences from 190 million or so T cells.

The study's findings and limits: When a later analysis was performed, an Asian-associated ancestry cluster reportedly had fewer N-insertions than the roughly 670-donor mean. Later genetic work tied a missense DCLRE1C variant to beta-chain V and J trimming.

The V and J ends lost 5 bases and 5 bases, in that order; junction bases with no gene match: 8. Germline values: CDR1 SEHNR, CDR2 FQNEAQ (reference sequence). The CDR3 is 16 residues long. This clone was observed a handful of times. The antigen is not known. This PCR relied on a set of 60 Vbeta primers and 13 Jbeta primers. Profiled with immunoSEQ multiplex PCR; TCRdb holds only in-frame clones, not every one. The sample includes approximately 120,000 clones, roughly four fifths of them seen just once. The sequence was obtained from a woman in her fifties or sixties in good health and CMV-seropositive. What was sequenced was PBMCs. The V gene is TRBV7-9, the J gene TRBJ1-5, with TRBD1 matching 11 bases. CDR3 sequence: CASSHSGTGGYQPQHF. The CDR3 bases are TGTGCCAGCAGCCATAGTGGGACAGGGGGTTATCAGCCCCAGCATTTT. Complete variable domain (other parts from reference TRBV7-9 and TRBJ1-5): DTGVSQNPRHKITKRGQNVTFRCDPISEHNRLYWYRQTLGQGPEFLTYFQNEAQLEKSRLLSDRFSAERPKGSFSTLEIQRTEQGDSAMYLCASSHSGTGGYQPQHFGDGTRLSIL.